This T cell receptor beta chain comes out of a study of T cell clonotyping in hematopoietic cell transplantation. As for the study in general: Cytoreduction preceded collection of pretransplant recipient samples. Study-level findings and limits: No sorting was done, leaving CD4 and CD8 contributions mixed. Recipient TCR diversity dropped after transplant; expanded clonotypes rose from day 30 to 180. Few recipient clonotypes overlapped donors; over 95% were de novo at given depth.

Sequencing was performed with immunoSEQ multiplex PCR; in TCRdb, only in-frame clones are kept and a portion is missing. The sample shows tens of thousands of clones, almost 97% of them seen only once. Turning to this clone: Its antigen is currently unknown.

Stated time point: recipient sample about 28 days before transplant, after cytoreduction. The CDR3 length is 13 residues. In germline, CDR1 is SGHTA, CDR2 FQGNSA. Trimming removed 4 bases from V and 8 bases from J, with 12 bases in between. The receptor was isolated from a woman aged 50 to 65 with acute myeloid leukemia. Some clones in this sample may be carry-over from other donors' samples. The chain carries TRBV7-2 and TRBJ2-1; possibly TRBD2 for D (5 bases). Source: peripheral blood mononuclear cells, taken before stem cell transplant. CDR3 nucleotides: TGTGCCAGCAGCTGGGCCGCCGGGGATGAGCAGTTCTTC. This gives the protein CASSWAAGDEQFF. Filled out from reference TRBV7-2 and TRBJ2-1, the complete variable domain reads GAGVSQSPSNKVTEKGKDVELRCDPISGHTALYWYRQSLGQGLEFLIYFQGNSAPDKSGLPSDRFSAERTGGSVSTLTIQRTQQEDSAVYLCASSWAAGDEQFFGPGTRLTVL.